This note documents a single TCR beta chain sequence. Its cognate antigen is unknown. The PCR contained 60 Vbeta and 13 Jbeta primers. Clones were sequenced by immunoSEQ multiplex PCR, and TCRdb holds only the in-frame ones, with some missing. The sample gives about 190,000 clones, around 75% of which show up once; around 3.3% is in the top ten. Germline CDR1 is MNHEY and CDR2 is SVGAGI. The CDR3 is made up of 14 amino acids. Trimming removed 4 bases from V and 6 bases from J, with 16 bases in between. These data belong to a study of cytomegalovirus exposure and HLA in healthy donors. Study results and limitations: The authors later found HLA-associated TCR beta chains more clonally expanded than equally common others.

This receptor was taken from a woman in her twenties or thirties in good health and CMV-seropositive. Sequenced: PBMCs. The chain combines TRBV6-5 with TRBJ2-7; the D gene is possibly TRBD2 (6 bases). The CDR3 sequence: CASSWFPGVVEQYF. The DNA of the CDR3 is TGTGCCAGCAGTTGGTTCCCGGGAGTAGTCGAGCAGTACTTC.